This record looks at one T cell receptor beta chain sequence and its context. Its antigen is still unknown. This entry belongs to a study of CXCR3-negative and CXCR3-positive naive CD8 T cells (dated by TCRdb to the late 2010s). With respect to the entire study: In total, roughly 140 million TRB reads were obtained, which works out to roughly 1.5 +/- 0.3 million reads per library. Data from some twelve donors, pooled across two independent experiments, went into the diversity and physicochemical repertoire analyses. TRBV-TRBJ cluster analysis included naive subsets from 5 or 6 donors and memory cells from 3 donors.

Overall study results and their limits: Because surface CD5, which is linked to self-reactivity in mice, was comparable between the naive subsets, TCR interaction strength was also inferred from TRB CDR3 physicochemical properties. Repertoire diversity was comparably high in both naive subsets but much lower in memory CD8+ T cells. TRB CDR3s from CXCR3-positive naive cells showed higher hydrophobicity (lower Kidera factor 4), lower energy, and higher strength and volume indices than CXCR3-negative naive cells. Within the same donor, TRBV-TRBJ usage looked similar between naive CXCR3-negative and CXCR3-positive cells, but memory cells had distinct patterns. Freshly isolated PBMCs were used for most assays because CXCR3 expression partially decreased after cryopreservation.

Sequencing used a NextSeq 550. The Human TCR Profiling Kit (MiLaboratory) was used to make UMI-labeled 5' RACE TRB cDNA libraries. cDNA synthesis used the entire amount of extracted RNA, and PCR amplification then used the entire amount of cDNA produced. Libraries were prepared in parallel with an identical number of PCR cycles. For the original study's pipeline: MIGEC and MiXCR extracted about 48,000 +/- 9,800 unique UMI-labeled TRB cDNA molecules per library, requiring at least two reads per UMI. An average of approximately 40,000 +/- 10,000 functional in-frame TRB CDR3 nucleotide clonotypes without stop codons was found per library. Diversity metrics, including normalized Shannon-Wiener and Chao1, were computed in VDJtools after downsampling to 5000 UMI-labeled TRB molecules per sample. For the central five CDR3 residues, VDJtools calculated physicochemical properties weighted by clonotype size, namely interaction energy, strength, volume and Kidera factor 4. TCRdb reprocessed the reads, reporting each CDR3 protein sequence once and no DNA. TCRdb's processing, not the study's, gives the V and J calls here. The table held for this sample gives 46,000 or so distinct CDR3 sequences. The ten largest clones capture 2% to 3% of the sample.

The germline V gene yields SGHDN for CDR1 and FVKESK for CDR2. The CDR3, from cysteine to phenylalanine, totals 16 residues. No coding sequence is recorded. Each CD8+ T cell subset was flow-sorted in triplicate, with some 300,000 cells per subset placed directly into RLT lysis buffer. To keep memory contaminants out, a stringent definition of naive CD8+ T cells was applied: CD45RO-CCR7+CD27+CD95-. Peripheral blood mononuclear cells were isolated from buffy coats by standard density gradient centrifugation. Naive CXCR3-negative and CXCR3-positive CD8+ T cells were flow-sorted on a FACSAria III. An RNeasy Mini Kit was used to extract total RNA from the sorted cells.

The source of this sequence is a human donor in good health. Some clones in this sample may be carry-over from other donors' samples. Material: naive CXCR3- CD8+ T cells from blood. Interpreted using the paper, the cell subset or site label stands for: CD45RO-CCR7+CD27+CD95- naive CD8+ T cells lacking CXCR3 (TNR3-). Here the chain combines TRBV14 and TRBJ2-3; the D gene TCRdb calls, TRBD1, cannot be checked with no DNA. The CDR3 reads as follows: CASSQDGGGDTDTQYF.